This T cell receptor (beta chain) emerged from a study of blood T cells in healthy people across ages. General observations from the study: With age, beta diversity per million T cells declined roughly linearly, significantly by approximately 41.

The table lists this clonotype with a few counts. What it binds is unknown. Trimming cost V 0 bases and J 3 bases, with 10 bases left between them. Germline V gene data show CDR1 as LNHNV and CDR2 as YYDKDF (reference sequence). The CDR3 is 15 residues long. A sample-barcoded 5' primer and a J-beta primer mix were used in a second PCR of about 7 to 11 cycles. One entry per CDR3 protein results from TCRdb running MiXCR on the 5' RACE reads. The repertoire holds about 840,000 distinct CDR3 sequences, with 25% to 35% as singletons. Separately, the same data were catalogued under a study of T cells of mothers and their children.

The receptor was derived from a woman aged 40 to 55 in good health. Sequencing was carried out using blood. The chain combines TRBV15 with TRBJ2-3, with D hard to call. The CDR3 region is CATSRDPASTDTQYF. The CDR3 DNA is TGTGCCACCAGCAGAGACCCCGCAAGTACAGATACGCAGTATTTT.